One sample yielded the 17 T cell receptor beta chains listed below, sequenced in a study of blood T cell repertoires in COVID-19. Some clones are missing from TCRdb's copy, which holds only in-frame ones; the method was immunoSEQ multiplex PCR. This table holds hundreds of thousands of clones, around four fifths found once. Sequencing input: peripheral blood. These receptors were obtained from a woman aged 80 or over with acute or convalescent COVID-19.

CDR3 DNA sequence: TGTGCCAGCGGGAGAGGGGGCGGGTATGGCTACACCTTC. Translation: CASGRGGGYGYTF. This chain uses TRBV12-3 or TRBV12-4 with TRBJ1-2; 7 bases map to TRBD1. The CDR3 has 13 residues. V shed 8 bases, J shed 5 bases, and the junction held 8 bases outside the gene matches.

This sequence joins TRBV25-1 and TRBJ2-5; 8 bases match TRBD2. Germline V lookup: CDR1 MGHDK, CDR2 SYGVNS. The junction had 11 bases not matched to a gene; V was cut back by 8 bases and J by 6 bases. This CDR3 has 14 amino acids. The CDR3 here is CASESASGPQTQYF. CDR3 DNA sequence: TGTGCCAGCGAAAGTGCTAGCGGGCCTCAGACCCAGTACTTC. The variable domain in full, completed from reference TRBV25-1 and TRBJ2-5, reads EADIYQTPRYLVIGTGKKITLECSQTMGHDKMYWYQQDPGMELHLIHYSYGVNSTEKGDLSSESTVSRIRTEHFPLTLESARPSHTSQYLCASESASGPQTQYFGPGTRLLVL.

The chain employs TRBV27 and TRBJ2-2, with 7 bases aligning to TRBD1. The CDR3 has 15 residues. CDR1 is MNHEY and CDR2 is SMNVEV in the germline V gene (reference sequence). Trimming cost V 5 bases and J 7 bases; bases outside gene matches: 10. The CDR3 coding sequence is TGTGCCAGCAGTCAAAATACAGGGGCGGGCGGGGAGCTGTTTTTT. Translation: CASSQNTGAGGELFF.

CDR3 region: CASRFTPQGTEAFF. DNA of the CDR3: TGTGCCAGCAGGTTCACACCGCAGGGTACTGAAGCTTTCTTT. V gene TRBV7-2 combines with J gene TRBJ1-1; TRBD1 is a possible D gene (5 bases). This CDR3 is built from 14 residues. Germline values: CDR1 SGHTA, CDR2 FQGNSA. The ends were cut back, 6 bases at V and 5 bases at J, with 16 bases in the middle.

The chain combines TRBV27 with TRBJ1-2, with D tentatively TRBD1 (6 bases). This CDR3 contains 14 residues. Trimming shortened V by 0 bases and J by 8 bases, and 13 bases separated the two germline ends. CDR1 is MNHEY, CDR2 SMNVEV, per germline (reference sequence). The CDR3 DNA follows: TGTGCCAGCAGTTTATCCGGGGGGCTGGACGGCTACACCTTC. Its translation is CASSLSGGLDGYTF.

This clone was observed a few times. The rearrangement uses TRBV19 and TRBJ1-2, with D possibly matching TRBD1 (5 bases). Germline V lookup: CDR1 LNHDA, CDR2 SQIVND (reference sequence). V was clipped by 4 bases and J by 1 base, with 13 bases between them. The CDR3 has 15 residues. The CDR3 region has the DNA TGTGCCAGTAGTAGTTGGAGACAGAGTAACTATGGCTACACCTTC. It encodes CASSSWRQSNYGYTF.

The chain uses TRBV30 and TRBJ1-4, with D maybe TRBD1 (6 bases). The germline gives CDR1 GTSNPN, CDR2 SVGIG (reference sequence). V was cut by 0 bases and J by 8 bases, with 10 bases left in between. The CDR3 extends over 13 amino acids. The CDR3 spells CAWSVGAREKLFF. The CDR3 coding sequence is TGTGCCTGGAGTGTGGGGGCCCGGGAAAAACTGTTTTTT.

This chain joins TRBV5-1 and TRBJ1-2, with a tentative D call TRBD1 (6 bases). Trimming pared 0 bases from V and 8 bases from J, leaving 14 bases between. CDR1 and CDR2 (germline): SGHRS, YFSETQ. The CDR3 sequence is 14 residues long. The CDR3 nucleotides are TGCGCCAGCAGCTTGGGAGCAGGGGATGGGGGCTACACCTTC. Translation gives CASSLGAGDGGYTF.

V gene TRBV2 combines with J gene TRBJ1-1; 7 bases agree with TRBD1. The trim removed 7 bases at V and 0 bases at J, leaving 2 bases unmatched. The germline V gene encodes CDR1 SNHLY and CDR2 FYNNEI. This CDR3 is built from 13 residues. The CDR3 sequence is CASNRGMNTEAFF. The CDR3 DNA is TGTGCCAGCAACAGGGGTATGAACACTGAAGCTTTCTTT.

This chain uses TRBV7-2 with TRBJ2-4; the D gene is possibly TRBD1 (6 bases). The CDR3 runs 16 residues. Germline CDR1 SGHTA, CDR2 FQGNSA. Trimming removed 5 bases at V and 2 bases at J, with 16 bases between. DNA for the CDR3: TGTGCCAGCAGCGAACAGGGATTTGCCCCCAAAAACATTCAGTACTTC. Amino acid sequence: CASSEQGFAPKNIQYF.

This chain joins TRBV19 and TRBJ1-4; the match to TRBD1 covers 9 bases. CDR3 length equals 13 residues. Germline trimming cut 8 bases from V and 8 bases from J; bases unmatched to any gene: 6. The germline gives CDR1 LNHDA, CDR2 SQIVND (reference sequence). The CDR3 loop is CASSRDREEKLFF. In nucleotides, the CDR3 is TGTGCCAGTTCCCGGGACAGGGAAGAAAAACTGTTTTTT. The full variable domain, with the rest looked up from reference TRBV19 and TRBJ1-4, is DGGITQSPKYLFRKEGQNVTLSCEQNLNHDAMYWYRQDPGQGLRLIYYSQIVNDFQKGDIAEGYSVSREKKESFPLTVTSAQKNPTAFYLCASSRDREEKLFFGSGTQLSVL.

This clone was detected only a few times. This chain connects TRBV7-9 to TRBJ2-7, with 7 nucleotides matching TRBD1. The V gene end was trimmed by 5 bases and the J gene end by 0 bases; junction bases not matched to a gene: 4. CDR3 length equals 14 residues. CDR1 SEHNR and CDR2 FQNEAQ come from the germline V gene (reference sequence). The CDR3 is CASSKQGISYEQYF. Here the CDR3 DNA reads TGTGCCAGCAGCAAACAGGGGATCTCCTACGAGCAGTACTTC.

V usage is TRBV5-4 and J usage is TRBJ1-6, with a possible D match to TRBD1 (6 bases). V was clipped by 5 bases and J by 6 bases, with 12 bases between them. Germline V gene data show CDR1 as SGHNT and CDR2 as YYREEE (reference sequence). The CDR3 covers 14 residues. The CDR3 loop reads CASRRQDFNSPLHF. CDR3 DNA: TGTGCCAGCAGGCGACAGGATTTTAATTCACCCCTCCACTTT.

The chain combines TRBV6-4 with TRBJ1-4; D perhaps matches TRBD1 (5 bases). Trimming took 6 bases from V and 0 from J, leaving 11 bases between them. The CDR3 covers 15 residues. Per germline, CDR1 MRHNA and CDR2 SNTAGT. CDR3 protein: CASSFSGATNEKLFF. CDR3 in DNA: TGTGCCAGCAGCTTTTCGGGGGCAACTAATGAAAAACTGTTTTTT.

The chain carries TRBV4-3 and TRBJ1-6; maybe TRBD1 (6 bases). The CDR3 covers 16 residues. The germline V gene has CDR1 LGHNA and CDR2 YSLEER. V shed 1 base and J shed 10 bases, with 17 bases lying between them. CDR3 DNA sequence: TGCGCCAGCAGCCAAGCTACAGGGATCCGTTCCTCACCCCTCCACTTT. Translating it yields CASSQATGIRSSPLHF.

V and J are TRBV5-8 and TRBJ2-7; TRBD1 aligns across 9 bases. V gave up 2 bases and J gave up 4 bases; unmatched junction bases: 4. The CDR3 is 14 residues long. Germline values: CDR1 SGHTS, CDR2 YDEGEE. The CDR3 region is CASSFGDRDYEQYF. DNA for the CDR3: TGTGCCAGCAGCTTTGGGGACAGGGATTACGAGCAGTACTTC.

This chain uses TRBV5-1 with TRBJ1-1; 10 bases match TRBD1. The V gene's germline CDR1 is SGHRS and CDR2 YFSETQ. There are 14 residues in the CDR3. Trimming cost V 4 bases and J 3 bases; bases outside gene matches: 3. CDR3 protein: CASSAGQGYTEAFF. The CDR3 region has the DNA TGCGCCAGCAGCGCGGGACAGGGGTACACTGAAGCTTTCTTT.